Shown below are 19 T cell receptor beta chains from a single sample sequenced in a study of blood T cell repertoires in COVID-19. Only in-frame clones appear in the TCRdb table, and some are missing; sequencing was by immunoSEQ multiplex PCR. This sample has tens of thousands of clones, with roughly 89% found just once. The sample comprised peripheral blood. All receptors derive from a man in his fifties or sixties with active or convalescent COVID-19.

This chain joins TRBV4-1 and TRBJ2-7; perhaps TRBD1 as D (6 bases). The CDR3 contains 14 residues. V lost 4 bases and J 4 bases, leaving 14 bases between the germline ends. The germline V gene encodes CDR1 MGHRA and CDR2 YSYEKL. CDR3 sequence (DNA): TGCGCCAGCAGCCGAGTCACAGGGTTTTACGAGCAGTACTTC. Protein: CASSRVTGFYEQYF.

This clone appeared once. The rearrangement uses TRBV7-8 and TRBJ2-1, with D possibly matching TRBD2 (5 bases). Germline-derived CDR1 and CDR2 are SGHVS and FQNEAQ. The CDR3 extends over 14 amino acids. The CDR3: CGSRGQSPYNEQFF. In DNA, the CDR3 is TGTGGAAGTCGCGGGCAAAGTCCTTACAATGAGCAGTTCTTC.

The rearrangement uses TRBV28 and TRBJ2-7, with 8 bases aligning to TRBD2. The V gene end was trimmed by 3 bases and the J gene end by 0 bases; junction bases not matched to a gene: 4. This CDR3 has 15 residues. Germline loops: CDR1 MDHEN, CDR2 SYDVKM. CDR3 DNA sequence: TGTGCCAGCAGTTTTAGTCTAGCGGGCTCCTACGAGCAGTACTTC. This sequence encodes CASSFSLAGSYEQYF.

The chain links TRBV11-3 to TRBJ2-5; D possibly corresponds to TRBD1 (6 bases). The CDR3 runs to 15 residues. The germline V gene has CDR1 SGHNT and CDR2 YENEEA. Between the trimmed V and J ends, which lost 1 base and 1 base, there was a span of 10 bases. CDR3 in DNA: TGTGCCAGCAGCTTAGGAGGGGGTCTCCAAGAGACCCAGTACTTC. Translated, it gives CASSLGGGLQETQYF.

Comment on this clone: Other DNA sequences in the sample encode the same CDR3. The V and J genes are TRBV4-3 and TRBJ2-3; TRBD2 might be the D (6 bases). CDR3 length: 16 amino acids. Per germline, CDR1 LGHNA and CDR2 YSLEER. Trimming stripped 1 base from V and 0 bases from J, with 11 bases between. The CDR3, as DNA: TGCGCCAGCAGCCAAGGGGACTGGGGAAGCACAGATACGCAGTATTTT. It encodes CASSQGDWGSTDTQYF.

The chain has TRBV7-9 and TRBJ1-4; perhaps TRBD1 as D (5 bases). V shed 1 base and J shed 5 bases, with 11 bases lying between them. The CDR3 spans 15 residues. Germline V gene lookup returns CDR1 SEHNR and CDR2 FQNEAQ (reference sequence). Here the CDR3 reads CASSLVSGPNEKLFF. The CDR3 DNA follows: TGTGCCAGCAGCTTAGTATCAGGGCCCAATGAAAAACTGTTTTTT.

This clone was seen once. The CDR3 loop is CASSRGKTGELFF. The CDR3, as DNA: TGTGCCAGCTCGCGGGGGAAAACCGGGGAGCTGTTTTTT. This chain joins TRBV27 and TRBJ2-2; 7 nucleotides agree with TRBD2. V lost 8 bases, J lost 5 bases, and 5 bases stayed unmatched. The germline gives CDR1 MNHEY, CDR2 SMNVEV (reference sequence). The CDR3 totals 13 residues.

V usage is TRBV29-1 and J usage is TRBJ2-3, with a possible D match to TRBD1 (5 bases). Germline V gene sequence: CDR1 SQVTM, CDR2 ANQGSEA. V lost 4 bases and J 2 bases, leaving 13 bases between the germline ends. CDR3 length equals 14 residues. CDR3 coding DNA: TGCAGCGTTGTGTGGGGCGTAACCACAGATACGCAGTATTTT. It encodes CSVVWGVTTDTQYF.

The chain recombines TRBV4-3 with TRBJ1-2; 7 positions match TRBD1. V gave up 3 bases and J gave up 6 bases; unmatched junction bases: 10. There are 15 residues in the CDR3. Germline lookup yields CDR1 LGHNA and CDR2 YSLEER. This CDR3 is CASSQINRGGDGYTF. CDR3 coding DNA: TGCGCCAGCAGCCAGATCAACAGGGGTGGGGATGGCTACACCTTC.

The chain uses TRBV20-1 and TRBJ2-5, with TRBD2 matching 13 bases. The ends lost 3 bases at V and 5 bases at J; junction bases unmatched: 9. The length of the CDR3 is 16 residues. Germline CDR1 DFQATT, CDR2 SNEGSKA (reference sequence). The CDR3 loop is CSASIGGLAGVETQYF. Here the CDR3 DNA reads TGCAGTGCTAGTATAGGCGGACTAGCGGGAGTTGAGACCCAGTACTTC.

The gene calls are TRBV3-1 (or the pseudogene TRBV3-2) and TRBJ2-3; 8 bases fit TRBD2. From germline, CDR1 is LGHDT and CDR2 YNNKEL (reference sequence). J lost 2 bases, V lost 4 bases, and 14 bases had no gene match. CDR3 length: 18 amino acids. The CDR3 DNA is TGTGCCAGCAGCCCTACTCGCGGGAGGATCCGCTTCACAGATACGCAGTATTTT. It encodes CASSPTRGRIRFTDTQYF.

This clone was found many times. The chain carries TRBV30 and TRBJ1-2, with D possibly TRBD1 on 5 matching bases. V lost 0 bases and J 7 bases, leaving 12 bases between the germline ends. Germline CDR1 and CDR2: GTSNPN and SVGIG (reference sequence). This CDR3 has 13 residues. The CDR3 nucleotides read TGTGCCTGGAGTGTATTCAGGGTCGGTGGCTACACCTTC. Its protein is CAWSVFRVGGYTF.

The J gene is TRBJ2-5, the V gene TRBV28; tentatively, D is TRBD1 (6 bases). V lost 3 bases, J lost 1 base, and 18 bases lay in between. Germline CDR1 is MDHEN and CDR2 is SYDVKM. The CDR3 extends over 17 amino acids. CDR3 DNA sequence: TGTGCCAGCAGTTTGAGCCGGGACACGAGATTCCAAGAGACCCAGTACTTC. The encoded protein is CASSLSRDTRFQETQYF.

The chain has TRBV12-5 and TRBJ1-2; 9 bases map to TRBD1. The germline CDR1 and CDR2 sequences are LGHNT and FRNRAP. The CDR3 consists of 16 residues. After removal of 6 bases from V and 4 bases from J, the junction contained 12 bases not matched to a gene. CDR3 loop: CASGHWGGQGSYGYTF. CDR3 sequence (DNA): TGTGCTAGTGGACACTGGGGTGGACAGGGGTCCTATGGCTACACCTTC.

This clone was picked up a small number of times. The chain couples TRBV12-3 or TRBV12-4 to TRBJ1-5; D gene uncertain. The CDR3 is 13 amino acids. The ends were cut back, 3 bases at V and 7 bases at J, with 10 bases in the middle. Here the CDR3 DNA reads TGTGCCAGCAGTTTCGGAGGAGGACAGCCCCAGCATTTT. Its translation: CASSFGGGQPQHF.

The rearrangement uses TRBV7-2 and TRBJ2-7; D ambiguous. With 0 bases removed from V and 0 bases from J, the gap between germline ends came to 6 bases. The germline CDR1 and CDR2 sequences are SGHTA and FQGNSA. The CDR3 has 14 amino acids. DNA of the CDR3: TGTGCCAGCAGCTTAGCGGCAGTCTCCTACGAGCAGTACTTC. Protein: CASSLAAVSYEQYF.

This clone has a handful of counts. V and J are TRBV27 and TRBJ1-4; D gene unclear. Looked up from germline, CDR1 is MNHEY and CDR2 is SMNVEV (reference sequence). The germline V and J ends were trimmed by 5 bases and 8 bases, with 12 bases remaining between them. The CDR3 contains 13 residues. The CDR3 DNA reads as TGTGCCAGCAGTCCGTCCACGGGAGAAAAACTGTTTTTT. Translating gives CASSPSTGEKLFF.

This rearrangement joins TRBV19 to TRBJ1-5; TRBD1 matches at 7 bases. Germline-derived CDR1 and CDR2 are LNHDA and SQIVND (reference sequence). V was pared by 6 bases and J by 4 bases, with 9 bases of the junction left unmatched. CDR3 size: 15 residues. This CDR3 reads CASSLWTGRNQPQHF. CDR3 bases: TGTGCCAGTAGCCTCTGGACAGGACGAAATCAGCCCCAGCATTTT.

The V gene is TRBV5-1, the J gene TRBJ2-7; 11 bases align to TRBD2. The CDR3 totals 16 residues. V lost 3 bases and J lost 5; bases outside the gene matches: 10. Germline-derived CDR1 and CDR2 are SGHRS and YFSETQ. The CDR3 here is CASSSILAGVLNEQYF. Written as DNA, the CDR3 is TGCGCCAGCAGCTCAATACTAGCGGGAGTTCTTAACGAGCAGTACTTC. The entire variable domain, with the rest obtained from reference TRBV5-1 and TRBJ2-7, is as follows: KAGVTQTPRYLIKTRGQQVTLSCSPISGHRSVSWYQQTPGQGLQFLFEYFSETQRNKGNFPGRFSGRQFSNSRSEMNVSTLELGDSALYLCASSSILAGVLNEQYFGPGTRLTVT.